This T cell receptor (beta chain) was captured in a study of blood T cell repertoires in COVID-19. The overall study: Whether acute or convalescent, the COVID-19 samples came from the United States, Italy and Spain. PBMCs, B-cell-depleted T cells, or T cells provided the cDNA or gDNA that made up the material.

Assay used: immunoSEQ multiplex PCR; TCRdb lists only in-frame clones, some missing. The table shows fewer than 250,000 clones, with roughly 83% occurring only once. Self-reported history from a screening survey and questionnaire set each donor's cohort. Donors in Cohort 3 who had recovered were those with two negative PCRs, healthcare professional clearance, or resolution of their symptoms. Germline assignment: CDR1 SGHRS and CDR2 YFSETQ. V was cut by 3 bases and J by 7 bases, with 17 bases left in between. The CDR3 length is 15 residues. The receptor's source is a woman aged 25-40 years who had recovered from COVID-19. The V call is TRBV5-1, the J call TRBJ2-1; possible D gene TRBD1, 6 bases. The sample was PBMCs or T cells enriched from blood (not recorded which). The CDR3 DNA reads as TGCGCCAGCAGCTCCCGGGACACAGTTCTAAATGAGCAGTTCTTC. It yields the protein CASSSRDTVLNEQFF. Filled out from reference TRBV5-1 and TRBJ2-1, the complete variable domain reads KAGVTQTPRYLIKTRGQQVTLSCSPISGHRSVSWYQQTPGQGLQFLFEYFSETQRNKGNFPGRFSGRQFSNSRSEMNVSTLELGDSALYLCASSSRDTVLNEQFFGPGTRLTVL.